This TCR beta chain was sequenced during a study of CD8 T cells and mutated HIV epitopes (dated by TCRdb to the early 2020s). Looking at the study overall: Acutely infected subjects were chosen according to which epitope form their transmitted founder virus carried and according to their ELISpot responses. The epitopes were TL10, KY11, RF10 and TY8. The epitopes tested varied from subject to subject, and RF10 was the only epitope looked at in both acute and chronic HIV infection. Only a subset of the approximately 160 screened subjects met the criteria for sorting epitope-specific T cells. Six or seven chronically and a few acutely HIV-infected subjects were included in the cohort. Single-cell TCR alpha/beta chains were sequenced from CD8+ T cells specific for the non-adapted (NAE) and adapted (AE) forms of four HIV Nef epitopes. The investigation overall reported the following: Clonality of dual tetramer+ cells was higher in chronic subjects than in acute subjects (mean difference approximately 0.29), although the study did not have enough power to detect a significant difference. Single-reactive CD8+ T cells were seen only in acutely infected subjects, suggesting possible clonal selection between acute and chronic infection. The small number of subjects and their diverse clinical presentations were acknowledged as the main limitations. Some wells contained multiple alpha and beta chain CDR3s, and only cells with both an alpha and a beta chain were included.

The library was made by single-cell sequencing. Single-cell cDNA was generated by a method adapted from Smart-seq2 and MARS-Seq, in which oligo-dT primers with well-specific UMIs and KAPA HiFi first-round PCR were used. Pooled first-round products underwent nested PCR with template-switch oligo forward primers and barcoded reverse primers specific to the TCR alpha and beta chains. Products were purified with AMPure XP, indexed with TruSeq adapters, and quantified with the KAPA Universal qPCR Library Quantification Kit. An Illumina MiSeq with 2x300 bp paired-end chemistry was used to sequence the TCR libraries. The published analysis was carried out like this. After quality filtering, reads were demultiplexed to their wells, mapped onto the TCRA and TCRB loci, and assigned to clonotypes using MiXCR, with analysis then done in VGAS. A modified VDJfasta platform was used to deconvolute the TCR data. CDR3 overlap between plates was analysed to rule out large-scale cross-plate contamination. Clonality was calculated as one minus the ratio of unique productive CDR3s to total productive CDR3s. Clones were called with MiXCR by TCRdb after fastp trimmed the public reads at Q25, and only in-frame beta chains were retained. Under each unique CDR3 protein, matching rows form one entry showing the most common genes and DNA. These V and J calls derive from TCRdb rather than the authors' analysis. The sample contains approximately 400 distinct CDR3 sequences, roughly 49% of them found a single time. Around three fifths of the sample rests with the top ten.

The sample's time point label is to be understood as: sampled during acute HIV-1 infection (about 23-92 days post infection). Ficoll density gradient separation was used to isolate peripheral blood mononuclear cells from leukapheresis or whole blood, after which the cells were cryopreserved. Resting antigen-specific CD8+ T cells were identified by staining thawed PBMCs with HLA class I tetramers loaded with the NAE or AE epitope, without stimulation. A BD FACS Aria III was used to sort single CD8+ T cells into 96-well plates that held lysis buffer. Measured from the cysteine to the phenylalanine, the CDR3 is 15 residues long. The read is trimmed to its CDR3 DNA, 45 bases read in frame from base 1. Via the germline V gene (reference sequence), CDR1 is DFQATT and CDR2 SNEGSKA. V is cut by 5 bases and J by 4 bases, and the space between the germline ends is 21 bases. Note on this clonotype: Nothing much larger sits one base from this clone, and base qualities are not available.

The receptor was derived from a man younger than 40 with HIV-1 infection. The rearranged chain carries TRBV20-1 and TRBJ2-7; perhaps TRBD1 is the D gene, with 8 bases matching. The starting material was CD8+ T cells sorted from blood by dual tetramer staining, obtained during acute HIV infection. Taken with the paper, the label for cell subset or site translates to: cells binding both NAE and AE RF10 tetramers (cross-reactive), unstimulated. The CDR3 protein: CSAARGGQALYEQYF. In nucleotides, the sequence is TGCAGTGCTGCGAGGGGGGGACAGGCCCTATACGAGCAGTACTTC.